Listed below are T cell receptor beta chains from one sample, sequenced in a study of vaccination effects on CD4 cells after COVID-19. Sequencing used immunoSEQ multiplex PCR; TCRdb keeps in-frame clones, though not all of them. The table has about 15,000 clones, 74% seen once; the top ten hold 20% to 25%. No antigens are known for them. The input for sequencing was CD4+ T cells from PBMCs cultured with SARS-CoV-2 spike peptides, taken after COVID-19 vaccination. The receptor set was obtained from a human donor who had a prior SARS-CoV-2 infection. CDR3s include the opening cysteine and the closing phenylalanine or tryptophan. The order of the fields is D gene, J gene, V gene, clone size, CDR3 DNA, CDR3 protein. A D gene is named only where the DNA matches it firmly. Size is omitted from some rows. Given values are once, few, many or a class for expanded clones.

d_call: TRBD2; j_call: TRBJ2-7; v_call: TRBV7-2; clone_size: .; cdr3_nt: TGTGCCAGCCAATTAGGGCCTAGCGGGAGTTCGTCCTACGAGCAGTACTTC; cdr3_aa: CASQLGPSGSSSYEQYF
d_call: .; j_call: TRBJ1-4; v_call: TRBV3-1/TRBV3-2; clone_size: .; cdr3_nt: TGTGCCAGCAGCCTGGGGTCGGGTAATGAAAAACTGTTTTTT; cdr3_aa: CASSLGSGNEKLFF
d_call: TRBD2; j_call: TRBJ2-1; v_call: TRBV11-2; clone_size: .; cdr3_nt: TGTGCCAGCAGCCCGACACGGGCTAGCGGGGGGCTCCACCAGTTCTTC; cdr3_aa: CASSPTRASGGLHQFF
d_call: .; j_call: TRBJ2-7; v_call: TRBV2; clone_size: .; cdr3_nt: TGTGCCAGCAGTGAAGTACTGTCGGATACCTACGAGCAGTACTTC; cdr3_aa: CASSEVLSDTYEQYF
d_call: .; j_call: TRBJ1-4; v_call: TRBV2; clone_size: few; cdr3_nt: TGTGCCAGCAAGACCTCAGGGTATACTGAAAAACTGTTTTTT; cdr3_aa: CASKTSGYTEKLFF
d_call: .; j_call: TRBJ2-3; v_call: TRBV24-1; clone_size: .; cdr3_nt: TGTGCCACCAGTGATGCTACGACTAGCACAGATACGCAGTATTTT; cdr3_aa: CATSDATTSTDTQYF
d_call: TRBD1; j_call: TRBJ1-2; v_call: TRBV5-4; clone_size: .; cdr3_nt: TGTGCCAGCAGCCACACTTCAGGGGGCGTTGGCTACACCTTC; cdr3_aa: CASSHTSGGVGYTF
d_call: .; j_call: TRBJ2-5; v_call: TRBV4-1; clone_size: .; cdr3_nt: TGCGCCAGCAGCCAAGATTCTCGACAGCAAGAGACCCAGTACTTC; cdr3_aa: CASSQDSRQQETQYF
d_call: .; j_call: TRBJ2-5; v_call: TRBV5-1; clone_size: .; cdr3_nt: TGCGCCAGCAGCCAGCCCGACAGGATAGTGAAGACCCAGTACTTC; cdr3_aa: CASSQPDRIVKTQYF
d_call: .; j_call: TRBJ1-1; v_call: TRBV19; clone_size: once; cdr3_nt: TGTGCCAGTAGTATTGGCACAAACACTGAAGCTTTCTTT; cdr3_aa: CASSIGTNTEAFF
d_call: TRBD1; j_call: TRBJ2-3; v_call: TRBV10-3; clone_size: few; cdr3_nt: TGTGCCTCCGCCCGGGACAGGGTGTTCACAGATACGCAGTATTTT; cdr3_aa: CASARDRVFTDTQYF
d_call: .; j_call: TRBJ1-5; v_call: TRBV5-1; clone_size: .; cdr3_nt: TGCGCCAGCAGCTTGGGATTTGGGGCTGACCAGCCCCAGCATTTT; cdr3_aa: CASSLGFGADQPQHF
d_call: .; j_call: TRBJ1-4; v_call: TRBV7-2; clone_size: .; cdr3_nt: TGTGCCAGCAGCCCCACGGTAGCAACTAATGAAAAACTGTTTTTT; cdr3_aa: CASSPTVATNEKLFF
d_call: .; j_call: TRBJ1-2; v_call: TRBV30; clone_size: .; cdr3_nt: TGTGCCTGGAGTGTTAGAGGTCTAGAGAGCTACACCTTC; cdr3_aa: CAWSVRGLESYTF
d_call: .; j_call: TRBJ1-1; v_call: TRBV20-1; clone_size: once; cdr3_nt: TGCAGTGCTAGTATAGGGGCTCGAGCTTTCTTT; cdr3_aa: CSASIGARAFF
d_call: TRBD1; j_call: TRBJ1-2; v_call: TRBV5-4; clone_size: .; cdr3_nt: TGTGCCAGCAGCTTTCCAGGGGGCGCAGGGTATGGCTACACCTTC; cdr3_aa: CASSFPGGAGYGYTF
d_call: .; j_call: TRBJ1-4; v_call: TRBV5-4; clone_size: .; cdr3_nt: TGTGCCAGCAGCGAACGGGTCGGGGACGAAAAACTGTTTTTT; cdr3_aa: CASSERVGDEKLFF
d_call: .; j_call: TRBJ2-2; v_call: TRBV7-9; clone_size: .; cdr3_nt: TGTGCCAGCAGCTTGGGAAGGGCACCGAACACCGGGGAGCTGTTTTTT; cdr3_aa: CASSLGRAPNTGELFF
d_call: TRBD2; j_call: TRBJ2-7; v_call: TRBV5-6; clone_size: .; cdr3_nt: TGTGCCAGCAGCTTGGCGATCTGGGGGGGCTACGAGCAGTACTTC; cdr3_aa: CASSLAIWGGYEQYF
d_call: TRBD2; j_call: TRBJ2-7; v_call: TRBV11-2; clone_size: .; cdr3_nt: TGTGCCAGCAGCCTCGGGACTAGCGGGAGTAACGAGCAGTACTTC; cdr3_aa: CASSLGTSGSNEQYF
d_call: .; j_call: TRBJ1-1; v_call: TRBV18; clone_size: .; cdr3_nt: TGTGCCAGCTCACCAGGACCGAAGACTGAAGCTTTCTTT; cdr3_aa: CASSPGPKTEAFF
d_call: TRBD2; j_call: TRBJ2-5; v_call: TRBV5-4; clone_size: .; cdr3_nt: TGTGCCAGCAGCCCCCGGACTAGCGGGCAAGAGACCCAGTACTTC; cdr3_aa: CASSPRTSGQETQYF
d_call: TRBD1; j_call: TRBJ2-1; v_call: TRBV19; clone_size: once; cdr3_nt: TGTGCCAGTCGACTAGGGACAGGGGGTTACAATGAGCAGTTCTTC; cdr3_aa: CASRLGTGGYNEQFF
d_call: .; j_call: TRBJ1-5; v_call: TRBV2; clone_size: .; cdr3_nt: TGTGCCAGCAGTGAAGTGGGGGGACAGCCCCAGCATTTT; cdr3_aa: CASSEVGGQPQHF
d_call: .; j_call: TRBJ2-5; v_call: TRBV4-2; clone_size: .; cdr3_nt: TGTGCCAGCAGCCAAGAAGTTTGGCAGGGTGTACGAGAGACCCAGTACTTC; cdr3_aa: CASSQEVWQGVRETQYF
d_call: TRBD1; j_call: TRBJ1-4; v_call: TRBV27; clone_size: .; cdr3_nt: TGTGCCAGCAGTTTGGGTTTTGGACAGGCGGATGAAAAACTGTTTTTT; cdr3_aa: CASSLGFGQADEKLFF
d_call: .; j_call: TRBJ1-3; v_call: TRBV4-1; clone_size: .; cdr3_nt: TGCGCCAGCAGCCAAGATAAGATGGTAGTAGATGGAAACACCATATATTTT; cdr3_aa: CASSQDKMVVDGNTIYF
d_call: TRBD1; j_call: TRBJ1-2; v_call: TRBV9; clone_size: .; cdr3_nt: TGTGCCAGCAGCGTAGCTATAGGACAGGGGGCGCGAGGCTACACCTTC; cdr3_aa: CASSVAIGQGARGYTF
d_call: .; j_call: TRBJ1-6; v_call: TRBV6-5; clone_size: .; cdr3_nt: TGTGCCAGCAGTTACATCCAAGGGAACTATAATTCACCCCTCCACTTT; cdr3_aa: CASSYIQGNYNSPLHF
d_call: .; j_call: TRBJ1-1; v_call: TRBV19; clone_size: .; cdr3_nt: TGTGCCAGTAGCATTACGGCAGGGGTAGGAACTGAAGCTTTCTTT; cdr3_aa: CASSITAGVGTEAFF